This entry lists 31 T cell receptor beta chains sequenced from one sample in a study of tumor-infiltrating lymphocytes in oesophageal squamous cell carcinoma. One entry per CDR3 protein results from TCRdb running MiXCR on the PCR reads. The table shows fewer than 15,000 distinct CDR3 sequences, with around 56% occurring only once. Sequences were obtained from blood. These TCRs come from a female donor with esophageal squamous cell carcinoma.

This clonotype counts as medium-sized. CDR3 in DNA: TGTGCCAGCAGCCCCCTAACAGGGGTTAACTATGGCTACACCTTC. Amino acids: CASSPLTGVNYGYTF. The rearrangement uses TRBV7-8 and TRBJ1-2, with 7 nucleotides matching TRBD1. The CDR3 extends over 15 amino acids. V lost 5 bases, J lost 1 base, and 7 bases stayed unmatched. Germline values: CDR1 SGHVS, CDR2 FQNEAQ.

The chain is built from TRBV7-2 and TRBJ1-1; no reliable D call. V gave up 4 bases and J gave up 5 bases, with 11 bases separating them. CDR3 length: 13 amino acids. Germline CDR1 is SGHTA and CDR2 is FQGNSA. The CDR3 DNA reads TGTGCCAGCAGCTCCCCGGACGGTACTGAAGCTTTCTTT. Translated: CASSSPDGTEAFF.

A few counts support this clonotype. V gene TRBV7-2 combines with J gene TRBJ2-1, with 13 bases fitting TRBD2. CDR1 SGHTA and CDR2 FQGNSA come from the germline V gene. The CDR3 extends over 16 amino acids. J was trimmed by 4 bases and V by 6 bases; bases with no gene match: 6. CDR3: CASRATSGGAYNEQFF. CDR3 coding DNA: TGTGCCAGCAGGGCTACTAGCGGGGGGGCTTACAATGAGCAGTTCTTC.

This clonotype is medium-sized in the sample. The chain has TRBV6-4 and TRBJ2-1; perhaps D is TRBD1 or TRBD2 (5 bases each). In germline, CDR1 is MRHNA, CDR2 SNTAGT. V was pared by 6 bases and J by 2 bases, with 20 bases between. This CDR3 is built from 17 residues. The CDR3 is CASRTAGTHRTYNEQFF. The CDR3 nucleotides read TGTGCCAGCAGGACAGCCGGGACCCATCGTACCTACAATGAGCAGTTCTTC.

The chain couples TRBV6-8 to TRBJ2-7; D not certain. Between the trimmed V and J ends, which lost 5 bases and 4 bases, there was a span of 9 bases. The CDR3 runs 12 residues. CDR1 and CDR2 from the germline V gene are MNHGY and SAAAGT. The CDR3 sequence is CASSPADYEQYF. In DNA, the CDR3 is TGTGCCAGCAGTCCCGCAGATTACGAGCAGTACTTC.

In its sample, this clonotype was seen a few times. The genes are TRBV28 and TRBJ2-3; D might be TRBD1 (5 bases). V lost 2 bases and J 4 bases, leaving 13 bases between the germline ends. Germline CDR1 is MDHEN and CDR2 is SYDVKM. This CDR3 has 15 residues. The CDR3 loop reads CASSLQGSVSDTQYF. The CDR3 coding sequence is TGTGCCAGCAGTTTACAGGGATCCGTCTCAGATACGCAGTATTTT.

Details on this clonotype: One junction end disagrees with the germline gene, perhaps due to a read error. The V call is TRBV7-3, the J call TRBJ1-1, with D hard to call. This CDR3 region has 12 residues. Germline V lookup: CDR1 SGHTA, CDR2 FQGTGA. The CDR3 loop reads CASSSLGLEAFF. CDR3 nucleotides: TGTGCCAGCAGCTCCTTAGGCCTTGAAGCCTTCTTT.

This clonotype was seen a handful of times. This chain uses TRBV7-2 with TRBJ2-5; a possible D gene is TRBD2 (6 bases). The CDR3 has 14 amino acids. The germline V and J ends were trimmed by 0 bases and 10 bases, with 15 bases remaining between them. The V gene's germline CDR1 is SGHTA and CDR2 FQGNSA. For the CDR3, the DNA is TGTGCCAGCAGCTTAGCACCCCGTTCCGGGGGCCAGTACTTC. The encoded protein is CASSLAPRSGGQYF.

The chain couples TRBV7-3 to TRBJ2-1; 7 nucleotides match TRBD2. The V gene end was trimmed by 2 bases and the J gene end by 10 bases; junction bases not matched to a gene: 14. Germline loops: CDR1 SGHTA, CDR2 FQGTGA. CDR3 length: 16 amino acids. The DNA for the CDR3 is TGTGCCAGCAGCTTAGGTCCTAGCGGCAAATGGGGAGAGCAGTTCTTC. Its protein product is CASSLGPSGKWGEQFF.

The V call is TRBV12-3 or TRBV12-4, the J call TRBJ2-5; D not certain. The DNA end is a closer match to TRBJ2-7, so the J assignment may be wrong. The CDR3 spans 13 residues. The CDR3 coding sequence is TGTGCCAGCAGTTTTCGGAACTCCTACGAGCAGTACTTC. Encoded protein: CASSFRNSYEQYF.

J is TRBJ1-2 and V is TRBV6-8; 10 nucleotides agree with TRBD1. Looked up from germline, CDR1 is MNHGY and CDR2 is SAAAGT. The CDR3 loop spans 16 amino acids. After removal of 6 bases from V and 4 bases from J, the junction contained 11 bases not matched to a gene. The CDR3 DNA is TGTGCCAGCAGACGGAACACGGGACAGGGGTCCTATGGCTACACCTTC. This codes for CASRRNTGQGSYGYTF.

With respect to this clonotype: A much larger clone sits a single nucleotide away, making a read error possible. The chain carries TRBV19 and TRBJ2-3; D gene unclear. The DNA end favors TRBJ2-1, so the J call may be wrong. CDR3 length: 14 amino acids. Germline CDR1 and CDR2: LNHDA and SQIVND (reference sequence). The CDR3 reads CASSIRAGSYEQFF. CDR3 sequence (DNA): TGTGCCAGTAGTATTCGGGCAGGTTCGTACGAGCAGTTCTTC.

This clonotype has more than one count but fewer than ten. J is TRBJ2-1 and V is TRBV5-5, with 11 bases identical to TRBD2. This CDR3 is built from 14 residues. V lost 1 base, J lost 9 bases, and 3 bases stayed unmatched. Germline V gives CDR1 SGHKS, CDR2 YYEKEE (reference sequence). The CDR3 nucleotides are TGTGCCAGCAGCTTGACTAGCGGGAGCGGTGAGCAGTTCTTC. Amino acid sequence: CASSLTSGSGEQFF.

With respect to this clonotype: The junction shows a germline mismatch at one end, possibly a read error. V gene TRBV7-6 combines with J gene TRBJ2-2, with D possibly being TRBD2 (5 bases). This CDR3 has 14 residues. The germline gives CDR1 SGHVS, CDR2 FNYEAQ. The CDR3 nucleotides read TGTGCCAGCAGCTTACACACTGTCACCGGGGAGCAGTTTTTT. This sequence encodes CASSLHTVTGEQFF.

V is TRBV28 and J is TRBJ2-6; no definite D call. Germline V CDR1 and CDR2: MDHEN, SYDVKM. The CDR3 totals 15 residues. The V end was cut by 3 bases, the J end by 0 bases, with 6 bases between. The CDR3 DNA reads TGTGCCAGCAGTTTCGATAACTCTGGGGCCAACGTCCTGACTTTC. It encodes CASSFDNSGANVLTF.

In this sample, this clonotype is medium-sized. A read error is possible here, since a much larger clone lies one base away. The V gene is TRBV7-7, the J gene TRBJ2-7; perhaps TRBD1 as D (6 bases). This CDR3 has 15 residues. Germline V gives CDR1 SSHAT, CDR2 FNYEAQ (reference sequence). In nucleotides, the CDR3 is TGTGCTAGCAGCCTAAACAGGGAGATCTACAATGAGCAGTACTTC. Its protein product is CASSLNREIYNEQYF.

This clonotype occurred many times. This sequence joins TRBV7-9 and TRBJ2-1; D ambiguous. V lost 2 bases to trimming and J lost 7 bases, with 6 bases between them. CDR3 length: 12 amino acids. Germline CDR1 reads SEHNR; CDR2 reads FQNEAQ (reference sequence). This CDR3 is CASSLPGNEQFF. As DNA, the CDR3 is TGTGCCAGCAGCTTACCCGGGAATGAGCAGTTCTTC. The full variable domain, in which reference TRBV7-9 and TRBJ2-1 provide the parts outside the CDR3, is DTGVSQNPRHKITKRGQNVTFRCDPISEHNRLYWYRQTLGQGPEFLTYFQNEAQLEKSRLLSDRFSAERPKGSFSTLEIQRTEQGDSAMYLCASSLPGNEQFFGPGTRLTVL.

This chain uses TRBV6-8 with TRBJ2-1, with D perhaps given as TRBD1 or TRBD2 (6 bases each). Germline CDR1 and CDR2: MNHGY and SAAAGT. This CDR3 region has 14 residues. Trimming removed 8 bases from V and 2 bases from J, with 13 bases in between. In DNA form, the CDR3 reads TGTGCCAGCGGAGGGGGTGACGCCTACAATGAGCAGTTCTTC. Translated, it gives CASGGGDAYNEQFF.

This clonotype was counted only a few times. This sequence may be a read error, since a much larger clone differs from it by one base. This chain uses TRBV7-6 with TRBJ2-5; D gene uncertain. CDR1 and CDR2 (germline): SGHVS, FNYEAQ. This CDR3 region has 13 residues. The CDR3 is CASSLESNNEQYF. Here the CDR3 DNA reads TGTGCTAGCAGCTTAGAATCCAACAATGAGCAGTACTTC.

In its sample, this clonotype was seen once. This chain connects TRBV24-1 to TRBJ2-3; D call uncertain. V shed 5 bases and J shed 4 bases, with 12 bases lying between them. This CDR3 contains 14 residues. The germline CDR1 and CDR2 sequences are KGHDR and SFDVKD. CDR3 sequence (DNA): TGTGCCACCAGTGCTGCAGAGACGGCAGATACGCAGTATTTT. Translation: CATSAAETADTQYF.

J is TRBJ1-5 and V is TRBV6-1, with TRBD1 as a possible D gene (6 bases). V was cut by 4 bases and J by 5 bases, with 18 bases left in between. This CDR3 contains 16 residues. Germline V CDR1 and CDR2: MNHNS, SASEGT. The CDR3 DNA follows: TGTGCCAGCAGTGTAGTCAGCAGGGGAAACGATCAGCCCCAGCATTTT. Encoded protein: CASSVVSRGNDQPQHF.

By share, this clonotype counts as medium-sized. The chain couples TRBV7-9 to TRBJ1-2, with D maybe TRBD1 (5 bases). The germline V gene has CDR1 SEHNR and CDR2 FQNEAQ (reference sequence). The CDR3 length is 12 residues. V shed 5 bases and J shed 7 bases, with 11 bases lying between them. The CDR3 DNA follows: TGTGCCAGCAGCGACCAGGGACCTGGCTACACCTTC. Protein: CASSDQGPGYTF.

This rearrangement joins TRBV10-2 to TRBJ2-3, with unresolved D. The V gene's germline CDR1 is WSHSY and CDR2 SAAADI. The CDR3 is 14 residues long. Trimming cost V 11 bases and J 0 bases, with 15 bases left between them. As DNA, the CDR3 is TGCGCCTCTAACCCCGGCACTAGCACAGATACGCAGTATTTT. Amino acids: CASNPGTSTDTQYF.

This clonotype was detected a few times. No conserved phenylalanine or tryptophan is present at the end of the CDR3, so a read error is the likely explanation. The DNA is left out, because the CDR3 cannot be placed on it with certainty; the CDR3 is given as TCRdb lists it. CDR3 loop: CASSEVAYYGYTFGS. This sequence joins TRBV6-1 and TRBJ2-7. The CDR3 spans 15 residues, counting both ends. Germline CDR1 is MNHNS and CDR2 is SASEGT.

In its sample, this clonotype was seen many times. The chain recombines TRBV18 with TRBJ2-4; D gene ambiguous. The V end was cut by 1 base, the J end by 1 base, with 8 bases between. This CDR3 has 15 residues. The germline CDR1 and CDR2 sequences are KGHSH and LQKENI. DNA for the CDR3: TGTGCCAGCTCACCACAGGGTGCCGCCAAAAACATTCAGTACTTC. This translates into CASSPQGAAKNIQYF.

The J gene is TRBJ2-7, the V gene TRBV7-8, with TRBD2 identical over 7 bases. The end of the DNA aligns better with TRBJ2-1, so the J call may be wrong. This CDR3 comprises 13 residues. CDR1 is SGHVS and CDR2 is FQNEAQ in the germline V gene. As DNA, the CDR3 is TGTGCCAGCAGCTCCCGACTCGGGAGGGAGCAGTTCTTC. Its protein product is CASSSRLGREQFF.

The DNA of the CDR3 is TGTGCCAGCAGCTCAAGGACAGGAGGGGGGGATACGCAGTATTTT. This encodes CASSSRTGGGDTQYF. The chain recombines TRBV7-3 with TRBJ2-3, with D possibly matching TRBD1 (7 bases). The V gene's germline CDR1 is SGHTA and CDR2 FQGTGA. The V end was cut by 4 bases, the J end by 6 bases, with 17 bases between. This CDR3 spans 15 amino acids.

The chain uses TRBV9 and TRBJ1-3; tentative D call: TRBD1 (5 bases). Per the germline V gene, CDR1 is SGDLS and CDR2 is YYNGEE. The ends were cut back, 0 bases at V and 9 bases at J, with 13 bases in the middle. The CDR3 totals 14 residues. The CDR3, as DNA: TGTGCCAGCAGCGTAGCTAGTCAGGGTGGCACCATATATTTT. Amino acid sequence: CASSVASQGGTIYF.

By share of the sample, this clonotype is large. The J gene is TRBJ2-1, the V gene TRBV7-9; TRBD2 agrees at 12 bases. This CDR3 region has 15 residues. Per germline, CDR1 SEHNR and CDR2 FQNEAQ (reference sequence). J was trimmed by 4 bases and V by 5 bases; bases with no gene match: 3. The CDR3, as DNA: TGTGCCAGCAGCCCACTAGCGGGAGGATACAATGAGCAGTTCTTC. Translating gives CASSPLAGGYNEQFF. Drawing the rest from reference TRBV7-9 and TRBJ2-1, the complete variable domain is DTGVSQNPRHKITKRGQNVTFRCDPISEHNRLYWYRQTLGQGPEFLTYFQNEAQLEKSRLLSDRFSAERPKGSFSTLEIQRTEQGDSAMYLCASSPLAGGYNEQFFGPGTRLTVL.

This clonotype was seen at least ten times. This chain connects TRBV24-1 to TRBJ2-5; 7 bases are a match to TRBD1. Unmatched junction bases numbered 11, after V lost 7 bases and J lost 13 bases. CDR1 KGHDR and CDR2 SFDVKD come from the germline V gene. The CDR3 sequence is 12 residues long. CDR3: CATSRGDSLWYF. The CDR3 bases are TGTGCCACCAGCCGAGGGGACAGCCTTTGGTACTTC.

This clonotype was counted between two and nine times. V usage is TRBV7-8 and J usage is TRBJ2-7, with TRBD2 identical over 10 bases. Germline lookup yields CDR1 SGHVS and CDR2 FQNEAQ. The J segment lost 2 bases and the V segment lost 5 bases, leaving 12 bases of the junction unmatched. The CDR3 loop spans 17 amino acids. Here the CDR3 reads CASSKKGSGLAAYEQYF. CDR3 in DNA: TGTGCCAGCAGCAAAAAGGGGTCCGGACTAGCGGCCTACGAGCAGTACTTC.